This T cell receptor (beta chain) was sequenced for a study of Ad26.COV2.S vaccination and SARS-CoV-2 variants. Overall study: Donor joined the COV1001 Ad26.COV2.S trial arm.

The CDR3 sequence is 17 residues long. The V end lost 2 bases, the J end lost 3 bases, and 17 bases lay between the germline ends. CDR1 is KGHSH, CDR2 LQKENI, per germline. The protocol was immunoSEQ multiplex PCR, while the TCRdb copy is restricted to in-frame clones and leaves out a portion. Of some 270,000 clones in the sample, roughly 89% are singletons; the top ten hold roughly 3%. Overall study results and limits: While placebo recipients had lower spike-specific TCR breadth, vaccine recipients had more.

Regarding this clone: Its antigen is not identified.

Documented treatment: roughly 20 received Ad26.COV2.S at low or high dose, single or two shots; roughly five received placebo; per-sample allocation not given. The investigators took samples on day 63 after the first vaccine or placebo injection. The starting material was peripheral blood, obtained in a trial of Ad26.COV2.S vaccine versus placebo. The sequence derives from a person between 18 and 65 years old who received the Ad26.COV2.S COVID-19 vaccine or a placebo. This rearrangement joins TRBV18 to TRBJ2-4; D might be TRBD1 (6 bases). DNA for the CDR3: TGTGCCAGCTCACCATATATACAGGGCGGCGGCAAAAACATTCAGTACTTC. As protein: CASSPYIQGGGKNIQYF. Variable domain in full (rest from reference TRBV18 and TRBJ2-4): NAGVMQNPRHLVRRRGQEARLRCSPMKGHSHVYWYRQLPEEGLKFMVYLQKENIIDESGMPKERFSAEFPKEGPSILRIQQVVRGDSAAYFCASSPYIQGGGKNIQYFGAGTRLSVL.